In this sample, the clone carrying this T cell receptor (beta chain) turned up once. The antigen remains undetermined. Profiled with immunoSEQ multiplex PCR; TCRdb holds only in-frame clones, not every one. The sample includes some 150,000 clones, around nine tenths of them seen just once. The data are from a study of radiation and T cells in renal cell carcinoma. Broader study findings: No pretreatment tumor biopsies were available for baseline clonotypes. Top tumor clonotypes rose in blood 2 weeks post-radiation, then contracted.

CDR1 and CDR2 (germline): SGHKS, YYEKEE (reference sequence). The CDR3 sequence is 15 residues long. Germline trimming cut 6 bases from V and 1 base from J; bases unmatched to any gene: 3. Indicated time point: blood 4 weeks post-SBRT, at nephrectomy. The treatment: 15 Gy SBRT to primary tumor, nephrectomy 4 weeks later. Nephrectomy followed 15 Gy stereotactic body radiation by 4 weeks. Serial blood draws occurred at baseline and 2 and 4 weeks post-SBRT. This sequence joins TRBV5-5 and TRBJ2-1; 11 nucleotides match TRBD1. The sequence came from a woman in her 50s with renal cell carcinoma. This sample comprised blood, obtained from a patient whose treatment included radiotherapy and nephrectomy. The CDR3 here is CASTGTGGSYNEQFF. CDR3 nucleotides: TGTGCCAGCACCGGGACAGGGGGGTCCTACAATGAGCAGTTCTTC.